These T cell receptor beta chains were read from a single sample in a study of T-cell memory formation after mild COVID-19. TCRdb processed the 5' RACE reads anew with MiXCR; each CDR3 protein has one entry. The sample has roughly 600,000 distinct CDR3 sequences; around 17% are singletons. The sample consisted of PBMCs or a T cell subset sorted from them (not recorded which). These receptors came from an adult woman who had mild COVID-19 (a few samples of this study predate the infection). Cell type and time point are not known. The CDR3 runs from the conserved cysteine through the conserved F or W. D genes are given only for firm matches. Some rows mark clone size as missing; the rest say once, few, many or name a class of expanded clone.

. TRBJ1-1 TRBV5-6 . TGTGCCAGCAGCCCGCGGCTGGGGTTCGAGCCTGAAGCTTTCTTT CASSPRLGFEPEAFF
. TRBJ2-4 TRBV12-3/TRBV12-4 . TGTGCCAGCAGGCGGTCCGCCGGGACCAAAAACATTCAGTACTTC CASRRSAGTKNIQYF
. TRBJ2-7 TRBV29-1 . TGCAGCGTTGCTTCTGGCCCCCGGACGCCGACCTACGAGCAGTACTTC CSVASGPRTPTYEQYF
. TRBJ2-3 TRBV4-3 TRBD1 TGCGCCAGCAGCCAAGAAGGGACAGCCTCTCCCACAGATACGCAGTATTTT CASSQEGTASPTDTQYF
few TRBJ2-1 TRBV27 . TGTGCCAGCAGTCCCACCTACAGGGGAGGGGCAATTGAGGACAATGAGCAGTTCTTC CASSPTYRGGAIEDNEQFF
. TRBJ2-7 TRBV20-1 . TGCAGTGCTAGAGATCGGGCTGACTTCTACGAGCAGTACTTC CSARDRADFYEQYF
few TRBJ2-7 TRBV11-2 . TGTGCCAGCAGCTTCACCCTCCCAATGAGAGGGGCCCCCGAGCAGTACTTC CASSFTLPMRGAPEQYF
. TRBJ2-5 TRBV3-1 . TGTGCCAGCAGCCAAGATCATGGGGGAAAGCGTGAGACCCAGTACTTC CASSQDHGGKRETQYF
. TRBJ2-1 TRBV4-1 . TGCGCCAGCAGAAATATGGTAGATCGAGTGAGATCCTACAATGAGCAGTTCTTC CASRNMVDRVRSYNEQFF
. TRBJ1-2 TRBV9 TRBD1 TGTGCCAGCAGCGAGGCGACAGGGAGAAGTGGCTACACCTTC CASSEATGRSGYTF
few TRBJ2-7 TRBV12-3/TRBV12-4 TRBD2 TGTGCCAGCAGTTTAAACGCGGGAGCGGTTTACGAGCAGTACTTC CASSLNAGAVYEQYF
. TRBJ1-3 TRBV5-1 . TGCGCCAGCAGCCCGGCACAGGGCTCTGGAAACACCATATATTTT CASSPAQGSGNTIYF
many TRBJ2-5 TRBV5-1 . TGCGCCAGCAGCTTGACTAGCCTCAGAGAGGGGGAGACCCAGTACTTC CASSLTSLREGETQYF
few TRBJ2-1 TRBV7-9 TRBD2 TGTGCCAGCAGCTTATGGAGCGGGGGGGCGATAGATGAGCAGTTCTTC CASSLWSGGAIDEQFF
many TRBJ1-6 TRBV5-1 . TGCGCCAGCAGCTCTTCTGCAGGGAGCTCCTATAATTCACCCCTCCACTTT CASSSSAGSSYNSPLHF
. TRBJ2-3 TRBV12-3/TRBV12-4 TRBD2 TGTGCCAGCAGCCGATCACTAGCGGGGGGGCCCAGCGTTACGCAGTATTTT CASSRSLAGGPSVTQYF
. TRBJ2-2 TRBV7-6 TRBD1 TGTGCCAGCACCGTGACAGGGCTGAACACCGGGGAGCTGTTTTTT CASTVTGLNTGELFF
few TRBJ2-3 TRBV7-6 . TGTGCCAGCAGCCGCGGATATGCAGATACGCAGTATTTT CASSRGYADTQYF
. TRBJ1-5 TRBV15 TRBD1 TGTGCCACCAGCAGAGTACGGGGGACAGGTCAGCCCCAGCATTTT CATSRVRGTGQPQHF
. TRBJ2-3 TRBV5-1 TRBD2 TGCGCCAGCAGCCAGCGGACTAGCGTGGGGGTTAGCACAGATACGCAGTATTTT CASSQRTSVGVSTDTQYF
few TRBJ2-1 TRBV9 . TGTGCCAGCAGCGTACTGGAAACCCATGAGCAGTTCTTC CASSVLETHEQFF
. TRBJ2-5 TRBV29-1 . TGCAGCGTTGATTGGCAGAAACAAGAGACCCAGTACTTC CSVDWQKQETQYF
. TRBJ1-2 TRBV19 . TGTGCCAGTAGATCTGGAGGGAACTATGGCTACACCTTC CASRSGGNYGYTF
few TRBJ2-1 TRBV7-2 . TGTGCCAGCAGCTTAGAACAATTAGCCTACAATGAGCAGTTCTTC CASSLEQLAYNEQFF
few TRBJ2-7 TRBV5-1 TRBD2 TGCGCCAGCAGCTTGGCTAGCGGGAGTGACGAGCAGTACTTC CASSLASGSDEQYF
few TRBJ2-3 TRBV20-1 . TGCAGTGCTAGAGCGGAGATAAGCACAGATACGCAGTATTTT CSARAEISTDTQYF
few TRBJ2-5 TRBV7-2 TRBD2 TGTGCCAGCAGTACCCATAGCGGGACCTCCCAAGAGACCCAGTACTTC CASSTHSGTSQETQYF
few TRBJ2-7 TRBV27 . TGTGCCAGCAGCCCTAGACTAGGGGGATTCTACGAGCAGTACTTC CASSPRLGGFYEQYF
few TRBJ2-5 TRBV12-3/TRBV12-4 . TGTGCCAGCCGAAAAGGGGGACCCCTCTCCCAAGAGACCCAGTACTTC CASRKGGPLSQETQYF
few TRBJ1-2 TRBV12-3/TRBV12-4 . TGTGCCAGCCTAAGGGGGGAGAGGTATGGCTACACCTTC CASLRGERYGYTF
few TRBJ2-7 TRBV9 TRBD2 TGTGCCAGCAGCGTTACAAGCGGGAGGGGGTCCTACGAGCAGTACTTC CASSVTSGRGSYEQYF
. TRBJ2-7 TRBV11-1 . TGTGCCAGCAGCTTAGGCAGTCCTAGTCTCGAGCAGTACTTC CASSLGSPSLEQYF
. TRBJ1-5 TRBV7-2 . TGTGCCAGCAGCCCCCCAAGGGCTGCCAGGGCTAGCAATCAGCCCCAGCATTTT CASSPPRAARASNQPQHF
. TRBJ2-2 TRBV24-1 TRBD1 TGTGCCACCCGAGACAGGGGCACGGACACCGGGGAGCTGTTTTTT CATRDRGTDTGELFF
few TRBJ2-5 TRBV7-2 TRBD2 TGTGCCAGCAGCTTAACGGCGGGAGGTTCGGAGACCCAGTACTTC CASSLTAGGSETQYF
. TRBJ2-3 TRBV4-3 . TGCGCCAGCAGCCAAGATTACCGACAGAGCACAGATACGCAGTATTTT CASSQDYRQSTDTQYF
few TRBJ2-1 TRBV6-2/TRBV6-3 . TGTGCCAGCAGCTGGGGTAACAATGAGCAGTTCTTC CASSWGNNEQFF
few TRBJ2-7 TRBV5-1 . TGCGCCAGCAGCTTGTCCTATACACCCTCCTACGAGCAGTACTTC CASSLSYTPSYEQYF
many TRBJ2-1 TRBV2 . TGTGCCAGCACCCTAGACTGGCCCTCCTACAATGAGCAGTTCTTC CASTLDWPSYNEQFF
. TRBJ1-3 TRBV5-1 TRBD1 TGCGCCAGCAGCGGCCAGGGGGGGGAATCTGGAAACACCATATATTTT CASSGQGGESGNTIYF
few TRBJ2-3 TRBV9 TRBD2 TGTGCCAGCAGCCCTCGACTAGCGGTCGACACAGATACGCAGTATTTT CASSPRLAVDTDTQYF
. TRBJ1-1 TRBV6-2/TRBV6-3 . TGTGCCAGCAGTTACCTACCACAGTTTAAGAACACTGAAGCTTTCTTT CASSYLPQFKNTEAFF
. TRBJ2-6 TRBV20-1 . TGCAGTGCTTCCGCCGGGGTAACTGGGGCCAACGTCCTGACTTTC CSASAGVTGANVLTF
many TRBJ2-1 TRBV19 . TGTGCCAGTAGTCTTGACGTCTACAATGAGCAGTTCTTC CASSLDVYNEQFF